A selection of T cell receptor beta chains follows, all from one sample in a study of high-grade serous ovarian cancer treatment subgroups. Clones were sequenced by immunoSEQ multiplex PCR, and TCRdb holds only the in-frame ones, with some missing. The data hold some 4,000 clones, with over 55% observed a single time. Input material: tumor tissue. The receptors stem from a human donor with high-grade serous ovarian cancer. Each CDR3 is given with its conserved first and last residue. The D gene is left open where the match is weak. Where a row states a size, it is once, few, many or the class of an expanded clone; other rows omit it.

CDR3 protein: CASSLDTGPYEQYF
CDR3 DNA: TGCGCCAGCAGCTTGGATACAGGGCCCTACGAGCAGTACTTC
clone size: -
J gene: TRBJ2-7
V gene: TRBV5-1
D gene: -

CDR3 protein: CASSLDRGRTGELFF
CDR3 DNA: TGTGCCAGCAGCCTCGACAGGGGGCGCACCGGGGAGCTGTTTTTT
clone size: -
J gene: TRBJ2-2
V gene: TRBV11-2
D gene: TRBD1

CDR3 protein: CASSQGRGIATNEKLFF
CDR3 DNA: TGCGCCAGCAGCCAAGGGCGGGGAATTGCAACTAATGAAAAACTGTTTTTT
clone size: -
J gene: TRBJ1-4
V gene: TRBV4-3
D gene: -

CDR3 protein: CASSPRGTGELFF
CDR3 DNA: TGTGCCAGCAGTCCCCGGGGCACCGGGGAGCTGTTTTTT
clone size: -
J gene: TRBJ2-2
V gene: TRBV6-6
D gene: -

CDR3 protein: CASSQATGAYGYTF
CDR3 DNA: TGCGCCAGCAGCCAAGCTACAGGGGCCTATGGCTACACCTTC
clone size: few
J gene: TRBJ1-2
V gene: TRBV4-3
D gene: TRBD1

CDR3 protein: CASSQDSLTLRPQHF
CDR3 DNA: TGCGCCAGCAGCCAAGATAGCCTCACCCTACGGCCCCAGCATTTT
clone size: -
J gene: TRBJ1-5
V gene: TRBV4-3
D gene: -

CDR3 protein: CASSLDIAVNYGYTF
CDR3 DNA: TGCGCCAGCAGCTTGGATATTGCAGTTAACTATGGCTACACCTTC
clone size: -
J gene: TRBJ1-2
V gene: TRBV5-1
D gene: -

CDR3 protein: CASSLEGHGNTIYF
CDR3 DNA: TGTGCCAGCAGCTTAGAGGGACACGGTAACACCATATATTTT
clone size: -
J gene: TRBJ1-3
V gene: TRBV11-2
D gene: -

CDR3 protein: CASSRRQGVDEQYF
CDR3 DNA: TGTGCCAGCAGCCGTAGACAGGGGGTGGATGAGCAGTACTTC
clone size: -
J gene: TRBJ2-7
V gene: TRBV14
D gene: TRBD1

CDR3 protein: CASRAGQAYGYTF
CDR3 DNA: TGCGCCAGCAGGGCGGGACAGGCGTATGGCTACACCTTC
clone size: -
J gene: TRBJ1-2
V gene: TRBV10-2
D gene: TRBD1

CDR3 protein: CASSPLIGVHTIYF
CDR3 DNA: TGTGCCAGCAGCCCCCTGATCGGGGTTCACACCATATATTTT
clone size: -
J gene: TRBJ1-3
V gene: TRBV5-5
D gene: -